This T cell receptor (beta chain) was sequenced for a study of beta chain features in type 1 diabetes. Overall study results and limits: Shorter TCRB CDR3s, moderately but significantly so, marked every one of the four CD4+ subsets in Type 1 diabetes patients. There were fewer insertions and more deletions at the VDJ junctions of type 1 diabetes patients.

Expressed TCRB transcripts got sequenced, as all isolated RNA was reverse transcribed. Profiling relied on immunoSEQ multiplex PCR, and the TCRdb table lists in-frame clones only, not all of them. Of around 710,000 clones listed, roughly 12% were seen once; the top ten hold roughly 0.12%. This clone has more than one count but fewer than ten. What it binds is unknown. From germline, CDR1 is ENHRY and CDR2 SYGVKD. This CDR3 has 14 amino acids. The V and J ends lost 3 bases and 4 bases respectively, with 12 bases between them. The clonotype was recovered from a man aged 30 to 39 with type 1 diabetes. J is TRBJ1-2 and V is TRBV10-3, with a possible D match to TRBD1 (5 bases). Sequenced: naive CD4+ T cells from blood. This CDR3 reads CAISEVGAVYGYTF. In DNA form, the CDR3 reads TGTGCCATCAGTGAAGTAGGGGCTGTCTATGGCTACACCTTC.